These 30 T cell receptor beta chains were all obtained from the same sample, sequenced in a study of T cell responses to AZD1222 COVID-19 vaccine. Measured with immunoSEQ multiplex PCR; TCRdb has only the in-frame clones, and not every one. The sample holds about 110,000 clones, roughly 84% seen once. This specimen consisted of peripheral blood, obtained on day 0 of AZD1222 vaccination. These TCRs come from an adult in good health.

The CDR3 loop is CAIHPRGVTEAFF. The CDR3, as DNA: TGTGCCATACACCCCCGAGGGGTTACTGAAGCTTTCTTT. V and J are TRBV12-3 or TRBV12-4 and TRBJ1-1; a possible D gene is TRBD1 (5 bases). Trimming left V 10 bases short and J 5 bases short, with 17 bases between. The CDR3 is made up of 13 amino acids.

V and J are TRBV4-2 and TRBJ1-4; no reliable D call. The CDR3 runs to 17 residues. The V and J ends lost 4 bases and 0 bases respectively, with 15 bases between them. Looked up from germline, CDR1 is LGHNA and CDR2 is YNFKEQ. The CDR3 loop reads CASSRGPRAATNEKLFF. The DNA for the CDR3 is TGTGCCAGCAGCCGCGGTCCGAGGGCCGCAACTAATGAAAAACTGTTTTTT.

This clone was seen only once. The chain uses TRBV5-1 and TRBJ2-7, with 7 bases that match TRBD1. The junction had 3 bases not matched to a gene; V was cut back by 3 bases and J by 0 bases. The germline V gene has CDR1 SGHRS and CDR2 YFSETQ. The CDR3 has 14 amino acids. In DNA, the CDR3 is TGCGCCAGCAGCTACGGGACAGACTCCTACGAGCAGTACTTC. It yields the protein CASSYGTDSYEQYF. Filled out from reference TRBV5-1 and TRBJ2-7, the complete variable domain reads KAGVTQTPRYLIKTRGQQVTLSCSPISGHRSVSWYQQTPGQGLQFLFEYFSETQRNKGNFPGRFSGRQFSNSRSEMNVSTLELGDSALYLCASSYGTDSYEQYFGPGTRLTVT.

This chain links TRBV11-3 with TRBJ1-5, with a possible D match to TRBD1 (5 bases). Germline V gives CDR1 SGHNT, CDR2 YENEEA. Trimming took off 1 base at V and 1 base at J, with 11 bases between the two ends. CDR3 length: 16 amino acids. The CDR3 protein is CASSLGEGLSNQPQHF. CDR3 in DNA: TGTGCCAGCAGCTTAGGTGAGGGGCTGAGCAATCAGCCCCAGCATTTT.

V and J are TRBV28 and TRBJ1-3; D not certain. The CDR3 covers 14 residues. V lost 5 bases to trimming and J lost 0 bases, with 8 bases between them. The germline CDR1 and CDR2 sequences are MDHEN and SYDVKM. CDR3 region: CASSMIGSGNTIYF. The CDR3 DNA sequence: TGTGCCAGCAGTATGATTGGCTCTGGAAACACCATATATTTT. Full variable domain (rest looked up from reference TRBV28 and TRBJ1-3): DVKVTQSSRYLVKRTGEKVFLECVQDMDHENMFWYRQDPGLGLRLIYFSYDVKMKEKGDIPEGYSVSREKKERFSLILESASTNQTSMYLCASSMIGSGNTIYFGEGSWLTVV.

CDR3 bases: TGCGCCAGCAGCTTGGCGACAGGTGTAAACACCGGGGAGCTGTTTTTT. Translated: CASSLATGVNTGELFF. V gene TRBV5-1 combines with J gene TRBJ2-2, with a tentative D call TRBD1 (6 bases). Germline V gives CDR1 SGHRS, CDR2 YFSETQ. This CDR3 region has 16 residues. The V end was cut by 0 bases, the J end by 2 bases, with 11 bases between.

This sequence joins TRBV28 and TRBJ1-2, with 8 bases fitting TRBD1. After removal of 5 bases from V and 2 bases from J, the junction contained 7 bases not matched to a gene. The CDR3 is 15 residues long. Germline V lookup: CDR1 MDHEN, CDR2 SYDVKM. The CDR3 spells CASSPHRQGNYGYTF. The CDR3 nucleotides are TGTGCCAGCAGTCCCCATCGACAGGGGAACTATGGCTACACCTTC.

The rearrangement joins TRBV7-6 to TRBJ2-2; D is undetermined. The germline gives CDR1 SGHVS, CDR2 FNYEAQ. This CDR3 comprises 16 residues. V was shortened by 5 bases and J by 2 bases, with 15 bases between the two germline ends. The CDR3 DNA follows: TGTGCCAGCAGCATGGACGCCTGGGAAAACACCGGGGAGCTGTTTTTT. Its protein is CASSMDAWENTGELFF.

This chain links TRBV3-1 (or the pseudogene TRBV3-2) with TRBJ2-3; 8 nucleotides line up with TRBD2. This CDR3 is 16 amino acids long. Germline V gene lookup returns CDR1 LGHDT and CDR2 YNNKEL (reference sequence). V shed 0 bases and J 5 bases; nucleotides not matched to a gene: 7. The CDR3 spells CASSQDYGGGIDTQYF. In DNA form, the CDR3 reads TGTGCCAGCAGCCAAGATTACGGCGGGGGGATAGATACGCAGTATTTT.

The chain recombines TRBV28 with TRBJ1-5; 8 nucleotides line up with TRBD1. The V gene's germline CDR1 is MDHEN and CDR2 SYDVKM. The V and J ends lost 5 bases and 2 bases, in that order; junction bases with no gene match: 5. This CDR3 comprises 15 residues. CDR3: CASSEGQGGNQPQHF. CDR3 nucleotides: TGTGCCAGCAGTGAAGGACAGGGTGGCAATCAGCCCCAGCATTTT.

This clone was observed a handful of times. The V and J genes are TRBV9 and TRBJ1-6; D ambiguous. Trimming removed 1 base at V and 5 bases at J, with 7 bases between. Germline V lookup: CDR1 SGDLS, CDR2 YYNGEE. The CDR3 loop spans 14 amino acids. CDR3 coding DNA: TGTGCCAGCAGCGTAAGTCAGAATAATTCACCCCTCCACTTT. Translating gives CASSVSQNNSPLHF.

The CDR3 nucleotides read TGTGCCAGCAGCCCGGACACAGGGGTGGGCGGCTACACCTTC. Translation gives CASSPDTGVGGYTF. The chain is built from TRBV5-6 and TRBJ1-2, with 7 positions matching TRBD1. The V gene end was trimmed by 4 bases and the J gene end by 8 bases; junction bases not matched to a gene: 11. There are 14 residues in the CDR3. CDR1 SGHDT and CDR2 YYEEEE come from the germline V gene.

This chain connects TRBV19 to TRBJ1-5; weak D call: TRBD1 (5 bases). Trimming took off 1 base at V and 3 bases at J, with 22 bases between the two ends. CDR3 length equals 19 residues. From germline, CDR1 is LNHDA and CDR2 SQIVND (reference sequence). The CDR3 sequence is CASSIVGAVQQGLNQPQHF. The CDR3 DNA reads as TGTGCCAGTAGTATAGTTGGGGCGGTTCAGCAGGGACTCAATCAGCCCCAGCATTTT.

The rearrangement uses TRBV7-9 and TRBJ2-3; 7 nucleotides line up with TRBD2. After removal of 2 bases from V and 2 bases from J, the junction contained 4 bases not matched to a gene. Per the germline V gene, CDR1 is SEHNR and CDR2 is FQNEAQ (reference sequence). This CDR3 region has 15 residues. This CDR3 reads CASSLSGEPTDTQYF. DNA for the CDR3: TGTGCCAGCAGCTTAAGCGGGGAACCCACAGATACGCAGTATTTT.

The chain links TRBV10-3 to TRBJ1-5; 7 nucleotides agree with TRBD1. The V and J ends lost 0 bases and 2 bases, in that order; junction bases with no gene match: 4. This CDR3 is built from 16 residues. Germline CDR1 and CDR2: ENHRY and SYGVKD. The CDR3 sequence is CAISESVTGGNQPQHF. The CDR3 DNA follows: TGTGCCATCAGTGAGTCGGTAACAGGGGGCAATCAGCCCCAGCATTTT.

The chain carries TRBV7-2 and TRBJ1-3; 7 nucleotides agree with TRBD1. V shed 1 base, J shed 8 bases, and the junction held 5 bases outside the gene matches. The CDR3 sequence is 14 residues long. Germline V gene sequence: CDR1 SGHTA, CDR2 FQGNSA. The chain's CDR3 is CASSLGQGSDTIYF. CDR3 DNA: TGTGCCAGCAGCTTAGGACAGGGTTCGGACACCATATATTTT.

The gene calls are TRBV25-1 and TRBJ2-2; 11 bases map to TRBD1. The CDR3 loop spans 16 amino acids. Germline V gives CDR1 MGHDK, CDR2 SYGVNS. V lost 4 bases to trimming and J lost 4 bases; unmatched junction nucleotides: 5. The CDR3 DNA reads as TGTGCCAGCAGTGGGACTGGGACAGGGGGCACCGGGGAGCTGTTTTTT. Protein product: CASSGTGTGGTGELFF.

The chain recombines TRBV28 with TRBJ2-3, with 9 nucleotides matching TRBD1. Germline V gene sequence: CDR1 MDHEN, CDR2 SYDVKM. CDR3 length equals 16 residues. The trim removed 4 bases at V and 0 bases at J, leaving 5 bases unmatched. The CDR3 region is CASSSTGTGSTDTQYF. The DNA for the CDR3 is TGTGCCAGCAGTTCTACCGGGACAGGGAGCACAGATACGCAGTATTTT.

The table lists this clone with a count of one. V is TRBV19 and J is TRBJ1-5; 8 bases are shared with TRBD1. The junction had 4 bases not matched to a gene; V was cut back by 5 bases and J by 7 bases. The germline V gene has CDR1 LNHDA and CDR2 SQIVND (reference sequence). The CDR3 runs to 13 residues. CDR3 in DNA: TGTGCCAGTAGTTGGGCAGGGGGCCAGCCCCAGCATTTT. Its translation is CASSWAGGQPQHF.

The chain uses TRBV27 and TRBJ1-2; 8 nucleotides align to TRBD1. The length of the CDR3 is 16 residues. V lost 0 bases, J lost 4 bases, and 7 bases stayed unmatched. Germline lookup yields CDR1 MNHEY and CDR2 SMNVEV (reference sequence). The CDR3 is CASSLSPDRAGYGYTF. The CDR3 nucleotides read TGTGCCAGCAGTTTATCTCCGGACAGGGCGGGCTATGGCTACACCTTC.

The CDR3 DNA reads as TGTGCCAGCAGTTTCCGGGACAGGGAAATTGAAGCTTTCTTT. Protein: CASSFRDREIEAFF. This chain links TRBV7-9 with TRBJ1-1; 9 positions agree with TRBD1. CDR1 and CDR2 (germline): SEHNR, FQNEAQ (reference sequence). V lost 6 bases and J lost 7; bases outside the gene matches: 9. CDR3 size: 14 residues. Using reference TRBV7-9 and TRBJ1-1 for the parts outside the CDR3, the full variable domain is DTGVSQNPRHKITKRGQNVTFRCDPISEHNRLYWYRQTLGQGPEFLTYFQNEAQLEKSRLLSDRFSAERPKGSFSTLEIQRTEQGDSAMYLCASSFRDREIEAFFGQGTRLTVV.

V usage is TRBV7-2 and J usage is TRBJ1-2; 10 bases line up with TRBD1. The CDR3 totals 13 residues. Germline V CDR1 and CDR2: SGHTA, FQGNSA. V dropped 4 bases and J dropped 6; count of bases not matched to a gene: 2. The CDR3: CASSWTGGNGYTF. CDR3 coding DNA: TGTGCCAGCAGCTGGACAGGGGGTAATGGCTACACCTTC.

V gene TRBV19 combines with J gene TRBJ1-2; tentatively, D is TRBD1 (5 bases). CDR1 and CDR2 (germline): LNHDA, SQIVND (reference sequence). The CDR3 runs 13 residues. Between the trimmed V and J ends, which lost 6 bases and 4 bases, there was a span of 12 bases. CDR3 loop: CASRRGASYGYTF. For the CDR3, the DNA is TGTGCCAGTAGGAGGGGAGCATCCTATGGCTACACCTTC.

The chain employs TRBV6-5 and TRBJ1-6; D is unclear. Germline V CDR1 and CDR2: MNHEY, SVGAGI. The CDR3 spans 13 residues. Trimming cost V 8 bases and J 0 bases, with 5 bases left between them. The CDR3: CASLSSYNSPLHF. CDR3 bases: TGTGCCAGCCTGAGCTCCTATAATTCACCCCTCCACTTT.

This clone was seen only a few times. The chain joins TRBV6-5 to TRBJ1-1; a possible D gene is TRBD1 (6 bases). V gave up 2 bases and J gave up 3 bases, with 13 bases separating them. The CDR3 contains 15 residues. The V gene's germline CDR1 is MNHEY and CDR2 SVGAGI. The CDR3 protein is CASSYGQPWDTEAFF. CDR3 coding DNA: TGTGCCAGCAGTTACGGACAGCCTTGGGACACTGAAGCTTTCTTT.

The gene calls are TRBV5-1 and TRBJ2-5; a possible D gene is TRBD2 (6 bases). V was trimmed by 0 bases and J by 1 base, leaving 13 bases between them. Per germline, CDR1 SGHRS and CDR2 YFSETQ. This CDR3 has 16 residues. The CDR3 DNA is TGCGCCAGCAGCTTGGCCGGAATAGCGGTCCAAGAGACCCAGTACTTC. Translation gives CASSLAGIAVQETQYF.

The chain carries TRBV5-1 and TRBJ1-4; TRBD1 might be the D (5 bases). V shed 1 base and J shed 6 bases, with 22 bases lying between them. CDR1 and CDR2 (germline): SGHRS, YFSETQ. This CDR3 has 18 amino acids. The CDR3 DNA reads as TGCGCCAGCAGCTTGAGTTCCGGACACTACCGCAGGGATGAAAAACTGTTTTTT. Its protein is CASSLSSGHYRRDEKLFF.

The rearrangement uses TRBV18 and TRBJ2-2, with 9 bases lining up with TRBD2. V trimming: 3 bases; J trimming: 6 bases; junction bases outside the gene matches: 11. Germline CDR1 is KGHSH and CDR2 is LQKENI. This CDR3 spans 17 amino acids. The CDR3 sequence is CASSPPERGASPGELFF. CDR3 nucleotide sequence: TGTGCCAGCTCACCGCCGGAGCGGGGGGCCTCCCCCGGGGAGCTGTTTTTT.

The chain joins TRBV6-5 to TRBJ2-3; D may be TRBD2 (6 bases). Trimming took off 5 bases at V and 4 bases at J, with 13 bases between the two ends. The CDR3 has 14 amino acids. In germline, CDR1 is MNHEY, CDR2 SVGAGI. The CDR3 reads CASSQGRRADTQYF. Here the CDR3 DNA reads TGTGCCAGCAGTCAGGGCCGGAGGGCAGATACGCAGTATTTT.

V is TRBV6-2 or TRBV6-3 and J is TRBJ2-3; 9 positions agree with TRBD2. The CDR3 runs to 17 residues. Germline V gene lookup returns CDR1 MNHEY and CDR2 SVGEGT. The V segment lost 2 bases and the J segment 1 base; nucleotides outside the gene matches: 7. The DNA of the CDR3 is TGTGCCAGCAGTTACGCGGGCGGGGGGGTTGGCACAGATACGCAGTATTTT. Translated: CASSYAGGGVGTDTQYF.